The 2 T cell receptor beta chains reported below all come from one sample, sequenced in a study of patients and donors after allogeneic stem cell transplantation. TCRdb reprocessed the RT-PCR reads via MiXCR and lists one record per CDR3 protein. This repertoire shows around 29,000 distinct CDR3 sequences, about 37% found once; its top ten account for 76%. The sequencing sample was made of blood, either unsorted or a sorted T cell fraction (not recorded which). The receptor source for this set is a human donor who was either an allogeneic HSCT recipient or a stem cell or donor lymphocyte infusion donor (not recorded which). It is not recorded whose cells these are; they may come from a transplant donor.

The CDR3 region has the DNA TGTGCCAGCACCCCGGACACCGGGGAGCTGTTTTTT. Translating gives CASTPDTGELFF. The genes are TRBV7-2 and TRBJ2-2, with no clear D. The CDR3 runs to 12 residues. Deletions cut 7 bases from V and 3 bases from J, with 6 bases between. Germline CDR1 SGHTA, CDR2 FQGNSA.

The chain uses TRBV7-6 and TRBJ2-3, with D unclear. Per the germline V gene, CDR1 is SGHVS and CDR2 is FNYEAQ. V lost 2 bases and J lost 2, with 5 bases in between. CDR3 size: 13 residues. The CDR3 sequence is CASSLLPTDTQYF. The CDR3 coding sequence is TGTGCCAGCAGCTTACTACCCACAGATACGCAGTATTTT.